Listed below are T cell receptor beta chains from one sample, sequenced in a study of blood T cell repertoires in COVID-19. The repertoire was sequenced with immunoSEQ multiplex PCR; TCRdb's copy has only in-frame clones and lacks some. The repertoire has about 250,000 clones, nearly 90% of them found once; the top ten carry 2% to 2.5%. The sample consisted of peripheral blood. The source of these receptors is a woman aged 40-49 years who had recovered from COVID-19. Both conserved end residues are part of each CDR3. A D gene is named only where the DNA matches it firmly. Size is omitted from some rows. Given values are once, few, many or a class for expanded clones.

-,TRBV6-5,-,TRBJ1-4,TGTGCCAGCAGGGCAAGTAATGAAAAACTGTTTTTT,CASRASNEKLFF
-,TRBV27,TRBD1,TRBJ2-5,TGTGCCAGCAGTCGACAGGGTTACCAAGAGACCCAGTACTTC,CASSRQGYQETQYF
-,TRBV12-3/TRBV12-4,-,TRBJ1-2,TGTGCCAGCAGCCAAAGGGGGAACTATGGCTACACCTTC,CASSQRGNYGYTF
few,TRBV19,-,TRBJ1-1,TGTGCCAGTAGTATGTACAGGGACACTGAAGCTTTCTTT,CASSMYRDTEAFF
-,TRBV19,TRBD1,TRBJ2-5,TGTGCCAGCCGACAGGGGATGATCCAAGAGACCCAGTACTTC,CASRQGMIQETQYF
-,TRBV5-5,TRBD1,TRBJ2-2,TGTGCCAGCAGCCCCGGACAGGCCGCTACCGGGGAGCTGTTTTTT,CASSPGQAATGELFF
-,TRBV11-2,-,TRBJ2-2,TGTGCCAGCAGCATGAGAAGCCTAGAAGCCGGGGAGCTGTTTTTT,CASSMRSLEAGELFF
-,TRBV30,TRBD2,TRBJ2-7,TGTGCCTGGAGTCGCGGGGGGAGCTCCTACGAGCAGTACTTC,CAWSRGGSSYEQYF
-,TRBV24-1,-,TRBJ2-3,TGTGCCACTAGTGGAACAGCTAGCACAGATACGCAGTATTTT,CATSGTASTDTQYF
-,TRBV6-5,TRBD2,TRBJ2-3,TGTGCCAGCCATGAGACTAGCGGAGGCCGAGATACGCAGTATTTT,CASHETSGGRDTQYF
-,TRBV3-1/TRBV3-2,-,TRBJ2-2,TGTGCCAGCAGCCAAACAGTGAACACCGGGGAGCTGTTTTTT,CASSQTVNTGELFF
-,TRBV6-5,TRBD2,TRBJ2-7,TGTGCCAGCAGGGCTAGCGGGGGGGCATCCTACGAGCAGTACTTC,CASRASGGASYEQYF
once,TRBV7-2,TRBD2,TRBJ2-1,TGTGCCAGCAGTCGACCCCGGACTAGCTTGCGGAATGAGCAGTTCTTC,CASSRPRTSLRNEQFF
-,TRBV9,-,TRBJ2-7,TGTGCCAGCAGCGAGGGGGAGGGCTTCTACGAGCAGTACTTC,CASSEGEGFYEQYF
-,TRBV7-3,-,TRBJ1-3,TGTGCCAGCAGCTTGTACTCTGGAAACACCATATATTTT,CASSLYSGNTIYF
-,TRBV7-2,TRBD2,TRBJ2-7,TGTGCCAGCAGCTTAAACGTGATAGCGGGAACATCCAGCTACGAGCAGTACTTC,CASSLNVIAGTSSYEQYF
-,TRBV7-9,TRBD1,TRBJ2-6,TGTGCCAGCAGCCCAGGGGGCAGGGGATCCTTGGGGGCCAACGTCCTGACTTTC,CASSPGGRGSLGANVLTF
-,TRBV27,TRBD1,TRBJ1-6,TGTGCCAGCAGCAGAGACAGGGACTCCTATAATTCACCCCTCCACTTT,CASSRDRDSYNSPLHF
-,TRBV9,TRBD2,TRBJ2-3,TGTGCCAGCAGCCCCCGGGGGGGCAGCACAGATACGCAGTATTTT,CASSPRGGSTDTQYF
-,TRBV27,TRBD1,TRBJ2-7,TGTGCCAGCAGTTTTCGGGGACAGGGAGAGCAGTACTTC,CASSFRGQGEQYF
-,TRBV30,TRBD1,TRBJ1-6,TGTGCCTGGAGTTTGGGACAGGGCATTTCACCCCTCCACTTT,CAWSLGQGISPLHF
-,TRBV19,-,TRBJ1-4,TGTGCCAGTAGTATTTCCCCCCAGGGGGAAAAACTGTTTTTT,CASSISPQGEKLFF
-,TRBV5-4,TRBD1,TRBJ2-7,TGTGCCAGCAGCGGGGGGACAGGGAAATTCTCCTACGAGCAGTACTTC,CASSGGTGKFSYEQYF
-,TRBV14,TRBD1,TRBJ2-7,TGTGCCAGCAGCCAAGGGCCCGGGACAGCGACCTACGAGCAGTACTTC,CASSQGPGTATYEQYF
-,TRBV4-3,-,TRBJ2-4,TGCGCCAGCAGCCCCAGCGGGCAGGTTAAAAACATTCAGTACTTC,CASSPSGQVKNIQYF
-,TRBV13,-,TRBJ2-2,TGTGCCAGCAGCTTGTCCTCAGATCTCAAATACACCGGGGAGCTGTTTTTT,CASSLSSDLKYTGELFF
few,TRBV7-8,-,TRBJ2-3,TGTGCCAGCAGCCGGAGGGGGGGAAGCACAGATACGCAGTATTTT,CASSRRGGSTDTQYF
once,TRBV19,-,TRBJ1-2,TGTGCCTCGGGTCCTCGGGAGAACTATGGCTACACCTTC,CASGPRENYGYTF
-,TRBV7-2,TRBD1,TRBJ2-1,TGTGCCAGCAGCTTAGAGGGGACAGCTAAGCAGTTCTTC,CASSLEGTAKQFF
-,TRBV19,TRBD1,TRBJ1-2,TGTGCCAGTAGTCTGCGACAGGGGAACCTATTGGACTACACCTTC,CASSLRQGNLLDYTF
-,TRBV4-3,-,TRBJ1-2,TGCGCCAGCAGCCAAGTCGGAGGTACATGGAGTGGCTACACCTTC,CASSQVGGTWSGYTF
-,TRBV9,-,TRBJ1-3,TGTGCCAGCAGCGTAGCTCCGACTTATCCTGGAAACACCATATATTTT,CASSVAPTYPGNTIYF
-,TRBV5-1,TRBD2,TRBJ2-4,TGCGCCAGCAGCCCCGGAGCTCTAGCGGGGGTGGGGACCAAAAACATTCAGTACTTC,CASSPGALAGVGTKNIQYF
-,TRBV7-3,TRBD2,TRBJ2-3,TGTGCCAGCAGCCTAGCGGGAGGGTTCGGAGATACGCAGTATTTT,CASSLAGGFGDTQYF
-,TRBV5-1,TRBD1,TRBJ1-2,TGCGCCAGCAGCTATTCAGGGGGCGTCAATGGCTACACCTTC,CASSYSGGVNGYTF
-,TRBV11-3,-,TRBJ2-3,TGTGCCAGCAGCTTAAGTGCGGGGATTAGCACAGATACGCAGTATTTT,CASSLSAGISTDTQYF
few,TRBV5-4,-,TRBJ1-1,TGTGCCAGTACCCAGGGACAAGTGAACACTGAAGCTTTCTTT,CASTQGQVNTEAFF
-,TRBV5-1,-,TRBJ2-3,TGCGCCAGCAGCTTAGGGGGCACAGATACGCAGTATTTT,CASSLGGTDTQYF
-,TRBV18,TRBD1,TRBJ2-4,TGTGCCAGCTCAGCCCTCGGACAGGGATCTCCTCGCGGGGTAAAAAACATTCAGTACTTC,CASSALGQGSPRGVKNIQYF
once,TRBV19,TRBD1,TRBJ1-6,TGTGCCAGTAGGAACGACAGGGGGCGAAATTCACCCCTCCACTTT,CASRNDRGRNSPLHF